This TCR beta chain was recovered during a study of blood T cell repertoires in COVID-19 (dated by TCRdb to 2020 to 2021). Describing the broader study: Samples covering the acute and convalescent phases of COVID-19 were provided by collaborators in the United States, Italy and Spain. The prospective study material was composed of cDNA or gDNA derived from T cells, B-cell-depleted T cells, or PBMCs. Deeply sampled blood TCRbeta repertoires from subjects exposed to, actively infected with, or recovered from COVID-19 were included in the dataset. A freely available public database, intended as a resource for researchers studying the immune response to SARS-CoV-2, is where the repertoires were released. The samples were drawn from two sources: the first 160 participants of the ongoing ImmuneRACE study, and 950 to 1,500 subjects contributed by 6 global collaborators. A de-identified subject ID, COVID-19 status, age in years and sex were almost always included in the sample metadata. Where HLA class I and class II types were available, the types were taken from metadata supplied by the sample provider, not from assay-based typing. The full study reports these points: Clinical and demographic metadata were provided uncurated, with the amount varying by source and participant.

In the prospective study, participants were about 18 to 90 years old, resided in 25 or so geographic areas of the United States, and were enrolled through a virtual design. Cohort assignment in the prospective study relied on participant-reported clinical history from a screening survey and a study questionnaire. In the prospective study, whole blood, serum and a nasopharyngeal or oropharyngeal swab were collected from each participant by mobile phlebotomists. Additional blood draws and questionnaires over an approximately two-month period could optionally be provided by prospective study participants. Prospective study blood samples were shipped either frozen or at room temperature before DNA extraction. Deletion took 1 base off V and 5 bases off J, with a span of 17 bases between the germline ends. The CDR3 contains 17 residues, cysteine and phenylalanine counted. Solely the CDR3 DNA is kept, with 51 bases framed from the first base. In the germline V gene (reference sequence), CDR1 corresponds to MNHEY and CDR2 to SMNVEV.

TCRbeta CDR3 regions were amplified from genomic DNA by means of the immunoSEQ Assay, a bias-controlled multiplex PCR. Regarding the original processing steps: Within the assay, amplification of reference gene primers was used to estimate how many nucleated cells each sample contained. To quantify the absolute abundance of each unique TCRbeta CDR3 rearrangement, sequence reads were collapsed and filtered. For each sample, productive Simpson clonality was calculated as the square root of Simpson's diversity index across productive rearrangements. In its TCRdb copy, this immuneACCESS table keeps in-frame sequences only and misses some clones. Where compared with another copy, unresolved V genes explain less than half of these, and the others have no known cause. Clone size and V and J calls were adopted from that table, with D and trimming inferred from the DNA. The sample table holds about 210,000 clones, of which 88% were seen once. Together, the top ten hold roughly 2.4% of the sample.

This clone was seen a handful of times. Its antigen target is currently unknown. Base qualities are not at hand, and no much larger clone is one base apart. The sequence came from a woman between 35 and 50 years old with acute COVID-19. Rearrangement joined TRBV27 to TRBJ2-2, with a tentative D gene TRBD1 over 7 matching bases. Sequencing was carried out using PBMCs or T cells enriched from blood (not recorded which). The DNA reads TGTGCCAGCAGTTTATTCGGTAGGGGGCGGGGAACCGGGGAGCTGTTTTTT. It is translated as CASSLFGRGRGTGELFF.